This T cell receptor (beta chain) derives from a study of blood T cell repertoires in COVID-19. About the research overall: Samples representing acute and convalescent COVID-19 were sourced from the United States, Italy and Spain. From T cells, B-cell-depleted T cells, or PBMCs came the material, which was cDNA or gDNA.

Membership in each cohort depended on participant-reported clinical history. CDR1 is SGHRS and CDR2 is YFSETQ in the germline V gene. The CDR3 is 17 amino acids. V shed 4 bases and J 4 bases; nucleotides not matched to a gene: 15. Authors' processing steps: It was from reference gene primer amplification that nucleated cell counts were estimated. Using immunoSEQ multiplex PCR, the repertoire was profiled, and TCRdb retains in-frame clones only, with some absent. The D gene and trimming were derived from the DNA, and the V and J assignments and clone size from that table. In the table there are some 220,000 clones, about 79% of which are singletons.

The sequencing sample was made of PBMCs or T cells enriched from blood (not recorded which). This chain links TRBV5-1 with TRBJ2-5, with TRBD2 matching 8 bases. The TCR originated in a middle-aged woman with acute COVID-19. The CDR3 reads CASSRGGWSGSGETQYF. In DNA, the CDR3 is TGCGCCAGCAGCCGGGGAGGCTGGAGCGGGAGTGGAGAGACCCAGTACTTC.